The following is a TCR beta chain sequence with its context. The antigen is unknown. The sample originates from a study of B cell selection in AIRE deficiency. Study-level results: Only TCRbeta was sequenced; around 35% of shared healthy Treg sequences appeared in Tconv.

Conventional CD4 T cells were sorted as CD4+CD127+ cells. This CDR3 region has 17 residues. Germline V gene lookup returns CDR1 SGHTA and CDR2 FQGNSA. Trimming pared 1 base from V and 3 bases from J, leaving 16 bases between. Profiling relied on immunoSEQ multiplex PCR, and the TCRdb table lists in-frame clones only, not all of them. The table records over 20,000 clones, around 97% of them present only once. The genes are TRBV7-2 and TRBJ2-1; possible D gene TRBD2, 6 bases. Sample: conventional CD4+ T cells sorted from PBMCs. The TCR originated in a human donor with AIRE deficiency. The CDR3 region has the DNA TGTGCCAGCAGCTTAGTAGCGTTCTGGGGAGGCTACAATGAGCAGTTCTTC. Translation: CASSLVAFWGGYNEQFF.